This TCR beta chain was sequenced for a study of blood T cell repertoires in COVID-19. In the study overall: Samples came from the United States, Italy and Spain, spanning acute and convalescent COVID-19. In each case, the material was cDNA or gDNA derived from T cells, B-cell-depleted T cells, or PBMCs.

Methods used by the authors: Amplification with reference gene primers provided the estimates of nucleated cell counts. Libraries were prepared by immunoSEQ multiplex PCR; TCRdb keeps only in-frame clonotypes and omits some of them. For V, J and clone size, that table is used; D and trimming come from the DNA. The profile shows 120,000 to 150,000 clones, approximately 80% of them singletons. The CDR3 has 19 residues. Germline loops: CDR1 MGHRA, CDR2 YSYEKL. The V segment lost 2 bases and the J segment 8 bases; nucleotides outside the gene matches: 17. The source is a man aged 55-75 years with active or convalescent COVID-19. The chain recombines TRBV4-1 with TRBJ2-2, with 10 bases matching TRBD2. The sequencing sample was made of peripheral blood. This CDR3 reads CASSQPSDPSGRAGGELFF. The CDR3 nucleotides read TGCGCCAGCAGCCAACCCTCAGACCCCAGCGGGAGGGCCGGTGGGGAGCTGTTTTTT.